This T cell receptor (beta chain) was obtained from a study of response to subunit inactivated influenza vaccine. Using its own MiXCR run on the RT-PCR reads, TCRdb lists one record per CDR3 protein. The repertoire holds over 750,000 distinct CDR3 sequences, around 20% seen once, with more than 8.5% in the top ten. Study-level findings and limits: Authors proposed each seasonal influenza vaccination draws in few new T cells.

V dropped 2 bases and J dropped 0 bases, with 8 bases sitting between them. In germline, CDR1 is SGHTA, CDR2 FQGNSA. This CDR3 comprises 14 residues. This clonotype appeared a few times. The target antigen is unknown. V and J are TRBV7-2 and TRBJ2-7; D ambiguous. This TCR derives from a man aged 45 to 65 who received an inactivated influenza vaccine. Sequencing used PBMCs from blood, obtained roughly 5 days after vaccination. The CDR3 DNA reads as TGTGCCAGCAGCTTAATGGCCACCTCCTACGAGCAGTACTTC. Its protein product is CASSLMATSYEQYF.